Listed here is a single T cell receptor (beta chain). The sample originates from a study of T cell changes during pregnancy in multiple sclerosis. Profiled with immunoSEQ multiplex PCR; TCRdb holds only in-frame clones, not every one. Of about 70,000 clones listed, 80% to 95% were seen once; the top ten hold about 2.3%. V dropped 0 bases and J dropped 5 bases, with 9 bases sitting between them. The CDR3 consists of 14 residues. CDR1 and CDR2 (germline): SGHNT, YYREEE (reference sequence). Here the sequenced sample was peripheral blood, taken in the first trimester of pregnancy. The chain couples TRBV5-4 to TRBJ2-1, with D tentatively TRBD1 (5 bases). This sequence was found in a female donor with multiple sclerosis, enrolled in a pregnancy study. CDR3 amino acids: CASSLARGDNEQFF. The DNA for the CDR3 is TGTGCCAGCAGCTTGGCTAGGGGTGACAATGAGCAGTTCTTC.